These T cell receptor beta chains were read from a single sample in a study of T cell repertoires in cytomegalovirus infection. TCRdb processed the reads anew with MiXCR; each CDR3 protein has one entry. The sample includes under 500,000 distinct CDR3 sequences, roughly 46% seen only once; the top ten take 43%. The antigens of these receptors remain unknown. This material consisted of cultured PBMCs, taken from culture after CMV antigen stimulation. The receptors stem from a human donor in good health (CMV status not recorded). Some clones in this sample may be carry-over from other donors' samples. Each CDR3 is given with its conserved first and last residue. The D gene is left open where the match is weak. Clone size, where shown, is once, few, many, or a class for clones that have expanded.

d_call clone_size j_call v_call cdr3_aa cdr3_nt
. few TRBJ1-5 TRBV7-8 CASSLDPYSDQPQHF TGTGCCAGCAGCTTGGACCCGTACAGTGATCAGCCCCAGCATTTT
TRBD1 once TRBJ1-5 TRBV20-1 CSARDRTGGIVGNQPQHF TGCAGTGCTAGAGATCGGACAGGGGGTATTGTAGGCAATCAGCCCCAGCATTTT
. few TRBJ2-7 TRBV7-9 CASSSPGTATYEQYF TGTGCCAGCAGCTCGCCGGGGACCGCCACCTACGAGCAGTACTTC
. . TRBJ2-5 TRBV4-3 CASSPDGAGQLQETQYF TGCGCCAGCAGCCCAGATGGGGCCGGACAGCTCCAAGAGACCCAGTACTTC
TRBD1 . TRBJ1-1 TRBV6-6 CASSYSTGGYSEAFF TGTGCCAGCAGTTACTCGACAGGGGGCTACTCTGAAGCTTTCTTT
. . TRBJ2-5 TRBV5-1 CASSLAGGLGETQYF TGCGCCAGCAGCTTGGCCGGCGGGTTAGGAGAGACCCAGTACTTC
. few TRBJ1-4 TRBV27 CASSLTRGEKLFF TGTGCCAGCAGTCTTACGAGGGGTGAAAAACTGTTTTTT
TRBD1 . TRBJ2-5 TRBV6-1 CASSLTGGRETQYF TGTGCCAGCAGTCTGACAGGGGGCCGAGAGACCCAGTACTTC
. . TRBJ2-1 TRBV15 CATSRDGQGRNEQFF TGTGCCACCAGCAGAGATGGCCAGGGTCGTAATGAGCAGTTCTTC
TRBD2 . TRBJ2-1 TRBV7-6 CASSLAGGTSGRRTYNEQFF TGTGCCAGCAGCTTAGCAGGAGGGACTAGCGGGAGGAGGACCTACAATGAGCAGTTCTTC
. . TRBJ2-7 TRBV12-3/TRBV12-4 CASSFPSEQYF TGTGCCAGCAGTTTCCCGAGCGAGCAGTACTTC
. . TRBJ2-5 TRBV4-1 CASSQGRAETQYF TGCGCCAGCAGCCAAGGTCGGGCGGAGACCCAGTACTTC
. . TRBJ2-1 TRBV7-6 CASSLGWGNEQFF TGTGCCAGCAGCTTAGGGTGGGGTAATGAGCAGTTCTTC
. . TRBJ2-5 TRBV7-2 CASSFSPSTGGETQYF TGTGCCAGCAGCTTCAGTCCCTCAACTGGAGGGGAGACCCAGTACTTC
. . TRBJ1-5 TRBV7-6 CASSLVGWDSNQPQHF TGTGCCAGCAGCTTAGTAGGCTGGGATAGCAATCAGCCCCAGCATTTT
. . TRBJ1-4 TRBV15 CATSRDKSVNNEKLFF TGTGCCACCAGCAGAGATAAATCAGTGAACAATGAAAAACTGTTTTTT
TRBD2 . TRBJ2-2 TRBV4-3 CASSPTQSTSGRSGELFF TGCGCCAGCAGTCCCACACAATCGACTAGCGGGAGATCGGGGGAGCTGTTTTTT